This TCR beta chain was sequenced for a study of patients and donors after allogeneic stem cell transplantation. TCRdb recomputed calls from the RT-PCR reads with MiXCR, one row per CDR3 protein. Counted here are approximately 150,000 distinct CDR3 sequences, around 30% occurring once; the ten biggest clones make up under 3.5%. This clonotype was observed a handful of times. V lost 10 bases, J lost 8 bases, and 10 bases stayed unmatched. CDR1 and CDR2 (germline): MNHEY, SVGAGI. The CDR3 loop spans 13 amino acids. The specimen was blood, either unsorted or a sorted T cell fraction (not recorded which). The origin of this receptor is a human donor who was either an allogeneic HSCT recipient or a stem cell or donor lymphocyte infusion donor (not recorded which). It is not recorded whose cells these are; they may come from a transplant donor. The chain has TRBV6-5 and TRBJ2-4; 8 positions match TRBD1. This CDR3 reads CATSWAGGDIQYF. The CDR3 DNA reads as TGTGCCACCTCCTGGGCAGGGGGCGACATTCAGTACTTC.